This entry lists 18 T cell receptor beta chains sequenced from one sample in a study of cytomegalovirus exposure and HLA in healthy donors. The method was immunoSEQ multiplex PCR; TCRdb's version includes in-frame clones alone and lacks a portion of them. The table has about 340,000 clones, roughly 88% seen once; the top ten hold approximately 0.84%. Sample: PBMCs. The source is a young woman in good health and CMV-seronegative.

The gene calls are TRBV27 and TRBJ2-1, with D tentatively TRBD2 (5 bases). V lost 1 base and J lost 2, with 15 bases in between. This CDR3 region has 17 residues. Per the germline V gene, CDR1 is MNHEY and CDR2 is SMNVEV (reference sequence). The CDR3 sequence: CASSLCFSDSTYNEQFF. The CDR3 DNA is TGTGCCAGCAGTTTATGTTTTTCGGACTCAACCTACAATGAGCAGTTCTTC.

The J gene is TRBJ2-5, the V gene TRBV6-6, with TRBD2 as a possible D gene (6 bases). Trimming left V 0 bases short and J 1 base short, with 6 bases between. Germline-derived CDR1 and CDR2 are MNHNY and SVGAGI (reference sequence). The CDR3 sequence is 14 residues long. Here the CDR3 DNA reads TGTGCCAGCAGTTACTCGACTAGCCAAGAGACCCAGTACTTC. Encoded protein: CASSYSTSQETQYF.

The rearrangement links TRBV6-4 to TRBJ2-3, with unresolved D. V lost 5 bases and J 3 bases, leaving 12 bases between the germline ends. The germline V gene encodes CDR1 MRHNA and CDR2 SNTAGT. This CDR3 has 14 residues. CDR3 nucleotides: TGTGCCAGCAGTTACGACCAGAGGACAGATACGCAGTATTTT. Protein: CASSYDQRTDTQYF.

The V and J genes are TRBV4-3 and TRBJ2-2, with TRBD1 matching over 11 bases. Losses at the gene ends were 0 bases for V and 0 bases for J; bases not matched to a gene: 0. CDR3 length: 17 residues. Germline loops: CDR1 LGHNA, CDR2 YSLEER. Written as DNA, the CDR3 is TGCGCCAGCAGCCAAGAGGGACAGGGGGCGAACACCGGGGAGCTGTTTTTT. Translated: CASSQEGQGANTGELFF.

V and J are TRBV27 and TRBJ2-1, with 10 bases matching TRBD1. The germline V gene has CDR1 MNHEY and CDR2 SMNVEV (reference sequence). CDR3 length: 20 amino acids. The V gene end was trimmed by 5 bases and the J gene end by 5 bases; junction bases not matched to a gene: 21. The CDR3 is CASSPLWDRGVLAAHNEQFF. The CDR3 coding sequence is TGTGCCAGCAGTCCCCTCTGGGACAGGGGCGTACTAGCGGCCCACAATGAGCAGTTCTTC.

The V call is TRBV27, the J call TRBJ2-3; 9 bases are a match to TRBD1. CDR1 and CDR2 from the germline V gene are MNHEY and SMNVEV (reference sequence). V shed 6 bases and J 3 bases; nucleotides not matched to a gene: 4. CDR3 length: 14 residues. The CDR3 sequence: CASRKDRGTDTQYF. CDR3 DNA: TGTGCCAGCAGGAAGGACAGGGGAACAGATACGCAGTATTTT.

This chain joins TRBV27 and TRBJ1-2; 10 bases are shared with TRBD1. The J segment lost 3 bases and the V segment lost 5 bases, leaving 12 bases of the junction unmatched. Germline V gene data show CDR1 as MNHEY and CDR2 as SMNVEV (reference sequence). This CDR3 has 17 residues. CDR3 sequence (DNA): TGTGCCAGCAGTCCCCGGACAGGGGGAGCGACTGACTATGGCTACACCTTC. It codes for CASSPRTGGATDYGYTF.

The gene calls are TRBV5-1 and TRBJ2-7; possible D gene TRBD2, 6 bases. Trimming shortened V by 2 bases and J by 6 bases, and 12 bases separated the two germline ends. This CDR3 has 13 amino acids. Germline CDR1 is SGHRS and CDR2 is YFSETQ. The CDR3 is CASSFNGGGEQYF. The CDR3 nucleotides read TGCGCCAGCAGCTTCAACGGGGGAGGCGAGCAGTACTTC.

V and J are TRBV5-4 and TRBJ2-3; 10 positions match TRBD1. With 4 bases clipped from V and 5 bases from J, the junction kept 7 bases outside the gene matches. The CDR3 sequence is 15 residues long. Germline V CDR1 and CDR2: SGHNT, YYREEE (reference sequence). The CDR3 loop reads CASSPGGQGVDTQYF. In DNA, the CDR3 is TGTGCCAGCAGCCCGGGAGGACAGGGGGTAGATACGCAGTATTTT. The full variable domain, completed using reference TRBV5-4 and TRBJ2-3, is ETGVTQSPTHLIKTRGQQVTLRCSSQSGHNTVSWYQQALGQGPQFIFQYYREEENGRGNFPPRFSGLQFPNYSSELNVNALELDDSALYLCASSPGGQGVDTQYFGPGTRLTVL.

This sequence joins TRBV27 and TRBJ1-1; the D gene is possibly TRBD1 (6 bases). Germline V gene sequence: CDR1 MNHEY, CDR2 SMNVEV (reference sequence). Between the trimmed V and J ends, which lost 6 bases and 3 bases, there was a span of 11 bases. This CDR3 comprises 13 residues. The CDR3 loop reads CASRIHRDTEAFF. The CDR3 DNA sequence: TGTGCCAGCAGAATCCACAGGGACACTGAAGCTTTCTTT.

V usage is TRBV27 and J usage is TRBJ2-3; possibly TRBD1 for D (5 bases). The ends were cut back, 2 bases at V and 1 base at J, with 10 bases in the middle. The germline V gene encodes CDR1 MNHEY and CDR2 SMNVEV (reference sequence). The CDR3 length is 15 residues. The CDR3 is CASSLTGRGTDTQYF. CDR3 DNA sequence: TGTGCCAGCAGTTTAACAGGACGGGGCACAGATACGCAGTATTTT.

This chain uses TRBV19 with TRBJ2-7; 8 nucleotides line up with TRBD1. Germline-derived CDR1 and CDR2 are LNHDA and SQIVND (reference sequence). V lost 3 bases, J lost 6 bases, and 10 bases stayed unmatched. The CDR3 contains 15 residues. This CDR3 reads CASSIGTGGVSEQYF. As DNA, the CDR3 is TGTGCCAGTAGTATCGGAACAGGGGGAGTGTCCGAGCAGTACTTC.

This chain links TRBV2 with TRBJ2-1, with TRBD2 identical over 9 bases. This CDR3 region has 11 residues. The J segment lost 15 bases and the V segment lost 7 bases, leaving 7 bases of the junction unmatched. Germline V lookup: CDR1 SNHLY, CDR2 FYNNEI. The CDR3 DNA reads as TGTGCCAGCATTAATAGCGGGAGACTGTTCTTC. It translates to CASINSGRLFF.

The chain has TRBV2 and TRBJ1-5; D is ambiguous. CDR3 length: 13 residues. Trimming removed 7 bases at V and 5 bases at J, with 12 bases between. Germline CDR1 is SNHLY and CDR2 is FYNNEI. CDR3 nucleotides: TGTGCCAGCACCTATTCGGGAGATCAGCCCCAGCATTTT. Its protein is CASTYSGDQPQHF.

The gene calls are TRBV7-9 and TRBJ1-1; D is ambiguous. The V gene lost 5 bases and the J gene lost 3 bases, with 10 bases spanning the gap. Germline V CDR1 and CDR2: SEHNR, FQNEAQ (reference sequence). The CDR3 is made up of 13 amino acids. The CDR3 protein is CASSQDGDTEAFF. For the CDR3, the DNA is TGTGCCAGCAGCCAAGACGGAGACACTGAAGCTTTCTTT.

The chain is built from TRBV9 and TRBJ2-3, with D possibly matching TRBD1 (5 bases). Germline values: CDR1 SGDLS, CDR2 YYNGEE. V was clipped by 0 bases and J by 2 bases, with 10 bases between them. The CDR3 is 15 residues long. CDR3 residues: CASSVVSGLTDTQYF. CDR3 bases: TGTGCCAGCAGCGTAGTGTCAGGGCTCACAGATACGCAGTATTTT.

V usage is TRBV21-1 and J usage is TRBJ2-6; the table's D call of TRBD1 was not tested on the DNA. TRBV21-1 is a known pseudogene. CDR3 length equals 16 residues. The CDR3 region is CASTGTRKVGANVLTF. CDR3 DNA: TGTGCCAGCACAGGGACACGGAAGGTAGGGGCCAACGTCCTGACTTTC.

The chain joins TRBV27 to TRBJ1-5; no clear D. The CDR3 has 13 residues. Trimming left V 0 bases short and J 7 bases short, with 7 bases between. Looked up from germline, CDR1 is MNHEY and CDR2 is SMNVEV (reference sequence). CDR3 amino acids: CASSLSALQPQHF. The CDR3 region has the DNA TGTGCCAGCAGTTTATCGGCATTACAGCCCCAGCATTTT.